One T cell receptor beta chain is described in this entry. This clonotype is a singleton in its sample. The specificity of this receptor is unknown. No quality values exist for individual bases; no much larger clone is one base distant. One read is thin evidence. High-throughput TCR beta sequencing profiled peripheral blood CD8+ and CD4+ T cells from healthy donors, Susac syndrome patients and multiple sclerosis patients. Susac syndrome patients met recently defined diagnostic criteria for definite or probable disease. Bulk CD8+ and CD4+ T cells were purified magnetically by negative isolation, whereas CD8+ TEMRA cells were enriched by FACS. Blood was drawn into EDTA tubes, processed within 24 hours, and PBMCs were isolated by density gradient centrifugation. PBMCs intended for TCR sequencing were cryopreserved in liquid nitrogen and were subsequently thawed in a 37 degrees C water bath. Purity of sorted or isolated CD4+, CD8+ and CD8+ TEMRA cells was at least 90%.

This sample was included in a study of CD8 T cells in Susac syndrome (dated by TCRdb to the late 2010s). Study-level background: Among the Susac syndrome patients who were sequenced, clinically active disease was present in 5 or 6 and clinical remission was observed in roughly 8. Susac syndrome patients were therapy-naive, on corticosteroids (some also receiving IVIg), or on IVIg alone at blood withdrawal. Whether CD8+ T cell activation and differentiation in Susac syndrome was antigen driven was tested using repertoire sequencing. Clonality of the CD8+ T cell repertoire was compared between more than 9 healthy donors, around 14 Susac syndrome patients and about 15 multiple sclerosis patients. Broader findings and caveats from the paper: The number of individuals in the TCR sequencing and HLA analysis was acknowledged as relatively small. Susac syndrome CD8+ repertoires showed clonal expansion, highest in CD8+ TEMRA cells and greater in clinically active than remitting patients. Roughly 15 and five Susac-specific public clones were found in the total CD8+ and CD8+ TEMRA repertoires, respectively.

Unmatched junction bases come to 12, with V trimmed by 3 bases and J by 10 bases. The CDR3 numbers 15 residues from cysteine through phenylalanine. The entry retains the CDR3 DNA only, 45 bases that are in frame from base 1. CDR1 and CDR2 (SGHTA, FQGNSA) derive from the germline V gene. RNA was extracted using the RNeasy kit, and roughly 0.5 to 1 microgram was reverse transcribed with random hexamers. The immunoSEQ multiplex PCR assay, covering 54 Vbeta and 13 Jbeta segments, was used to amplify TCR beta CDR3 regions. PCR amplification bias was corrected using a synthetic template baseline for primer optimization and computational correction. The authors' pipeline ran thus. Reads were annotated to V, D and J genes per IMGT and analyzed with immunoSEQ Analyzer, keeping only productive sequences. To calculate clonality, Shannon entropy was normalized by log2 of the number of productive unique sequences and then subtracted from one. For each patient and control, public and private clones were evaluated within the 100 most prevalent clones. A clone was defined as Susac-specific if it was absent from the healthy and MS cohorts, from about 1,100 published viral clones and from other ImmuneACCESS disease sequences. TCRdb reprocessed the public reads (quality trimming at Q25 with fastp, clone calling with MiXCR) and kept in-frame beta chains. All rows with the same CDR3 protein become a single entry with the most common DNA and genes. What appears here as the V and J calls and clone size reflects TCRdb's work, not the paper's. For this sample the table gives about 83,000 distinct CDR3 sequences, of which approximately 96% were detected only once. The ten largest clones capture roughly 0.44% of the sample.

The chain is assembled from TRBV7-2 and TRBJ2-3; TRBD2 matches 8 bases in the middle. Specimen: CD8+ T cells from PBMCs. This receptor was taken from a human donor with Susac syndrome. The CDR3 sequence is CASSFDAGGTDPQYF. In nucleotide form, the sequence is TGTGCCAGCAGCTTTGACGCGGGGGGCACGGATCCGCAGTATTTT.